This T cell receptor (beta chain) was profiled in a study of blood T cell repertoires in COVID-19. As for the study in general: Samples representing acute and convalescent COVID-19 were sourced from the United States, Italy and Spain.

Authors' processing steps: Amplification from reference gene primers served as the basis for estimated nucleated cell counts. Only in-frame clones appear in the TCRdb table, and some are missing; sequencing was by immunoSEQ multiplex PCR. The V and J calls and clone size come from that table; D and trimming were worked out from the DNA. This sample has about 60,000 clones, with approximately 82% found just once. CDR3 length equals 12 residues. Germline lookup yields CDR1 MNHNY and CDR2 SVGAGI (reference sequence). Trimming cost V 6 bases and J 6 bases; bases outside gene matches: 2. The chain links TRBV6-6 to TRBJ1-2, with 9 bases aligning to TRBD1. Sequencing was done on a sample of peripheral blood. This TCR derives from a woman aged 80 or older with acute or convalescent COVID-19. Written as DNA, the CDR3 is TGTGCCAGCAGCAGGGACAGGGATGGCTACACCTTC. Amino acid sequence: CASSRDRDGYTF.